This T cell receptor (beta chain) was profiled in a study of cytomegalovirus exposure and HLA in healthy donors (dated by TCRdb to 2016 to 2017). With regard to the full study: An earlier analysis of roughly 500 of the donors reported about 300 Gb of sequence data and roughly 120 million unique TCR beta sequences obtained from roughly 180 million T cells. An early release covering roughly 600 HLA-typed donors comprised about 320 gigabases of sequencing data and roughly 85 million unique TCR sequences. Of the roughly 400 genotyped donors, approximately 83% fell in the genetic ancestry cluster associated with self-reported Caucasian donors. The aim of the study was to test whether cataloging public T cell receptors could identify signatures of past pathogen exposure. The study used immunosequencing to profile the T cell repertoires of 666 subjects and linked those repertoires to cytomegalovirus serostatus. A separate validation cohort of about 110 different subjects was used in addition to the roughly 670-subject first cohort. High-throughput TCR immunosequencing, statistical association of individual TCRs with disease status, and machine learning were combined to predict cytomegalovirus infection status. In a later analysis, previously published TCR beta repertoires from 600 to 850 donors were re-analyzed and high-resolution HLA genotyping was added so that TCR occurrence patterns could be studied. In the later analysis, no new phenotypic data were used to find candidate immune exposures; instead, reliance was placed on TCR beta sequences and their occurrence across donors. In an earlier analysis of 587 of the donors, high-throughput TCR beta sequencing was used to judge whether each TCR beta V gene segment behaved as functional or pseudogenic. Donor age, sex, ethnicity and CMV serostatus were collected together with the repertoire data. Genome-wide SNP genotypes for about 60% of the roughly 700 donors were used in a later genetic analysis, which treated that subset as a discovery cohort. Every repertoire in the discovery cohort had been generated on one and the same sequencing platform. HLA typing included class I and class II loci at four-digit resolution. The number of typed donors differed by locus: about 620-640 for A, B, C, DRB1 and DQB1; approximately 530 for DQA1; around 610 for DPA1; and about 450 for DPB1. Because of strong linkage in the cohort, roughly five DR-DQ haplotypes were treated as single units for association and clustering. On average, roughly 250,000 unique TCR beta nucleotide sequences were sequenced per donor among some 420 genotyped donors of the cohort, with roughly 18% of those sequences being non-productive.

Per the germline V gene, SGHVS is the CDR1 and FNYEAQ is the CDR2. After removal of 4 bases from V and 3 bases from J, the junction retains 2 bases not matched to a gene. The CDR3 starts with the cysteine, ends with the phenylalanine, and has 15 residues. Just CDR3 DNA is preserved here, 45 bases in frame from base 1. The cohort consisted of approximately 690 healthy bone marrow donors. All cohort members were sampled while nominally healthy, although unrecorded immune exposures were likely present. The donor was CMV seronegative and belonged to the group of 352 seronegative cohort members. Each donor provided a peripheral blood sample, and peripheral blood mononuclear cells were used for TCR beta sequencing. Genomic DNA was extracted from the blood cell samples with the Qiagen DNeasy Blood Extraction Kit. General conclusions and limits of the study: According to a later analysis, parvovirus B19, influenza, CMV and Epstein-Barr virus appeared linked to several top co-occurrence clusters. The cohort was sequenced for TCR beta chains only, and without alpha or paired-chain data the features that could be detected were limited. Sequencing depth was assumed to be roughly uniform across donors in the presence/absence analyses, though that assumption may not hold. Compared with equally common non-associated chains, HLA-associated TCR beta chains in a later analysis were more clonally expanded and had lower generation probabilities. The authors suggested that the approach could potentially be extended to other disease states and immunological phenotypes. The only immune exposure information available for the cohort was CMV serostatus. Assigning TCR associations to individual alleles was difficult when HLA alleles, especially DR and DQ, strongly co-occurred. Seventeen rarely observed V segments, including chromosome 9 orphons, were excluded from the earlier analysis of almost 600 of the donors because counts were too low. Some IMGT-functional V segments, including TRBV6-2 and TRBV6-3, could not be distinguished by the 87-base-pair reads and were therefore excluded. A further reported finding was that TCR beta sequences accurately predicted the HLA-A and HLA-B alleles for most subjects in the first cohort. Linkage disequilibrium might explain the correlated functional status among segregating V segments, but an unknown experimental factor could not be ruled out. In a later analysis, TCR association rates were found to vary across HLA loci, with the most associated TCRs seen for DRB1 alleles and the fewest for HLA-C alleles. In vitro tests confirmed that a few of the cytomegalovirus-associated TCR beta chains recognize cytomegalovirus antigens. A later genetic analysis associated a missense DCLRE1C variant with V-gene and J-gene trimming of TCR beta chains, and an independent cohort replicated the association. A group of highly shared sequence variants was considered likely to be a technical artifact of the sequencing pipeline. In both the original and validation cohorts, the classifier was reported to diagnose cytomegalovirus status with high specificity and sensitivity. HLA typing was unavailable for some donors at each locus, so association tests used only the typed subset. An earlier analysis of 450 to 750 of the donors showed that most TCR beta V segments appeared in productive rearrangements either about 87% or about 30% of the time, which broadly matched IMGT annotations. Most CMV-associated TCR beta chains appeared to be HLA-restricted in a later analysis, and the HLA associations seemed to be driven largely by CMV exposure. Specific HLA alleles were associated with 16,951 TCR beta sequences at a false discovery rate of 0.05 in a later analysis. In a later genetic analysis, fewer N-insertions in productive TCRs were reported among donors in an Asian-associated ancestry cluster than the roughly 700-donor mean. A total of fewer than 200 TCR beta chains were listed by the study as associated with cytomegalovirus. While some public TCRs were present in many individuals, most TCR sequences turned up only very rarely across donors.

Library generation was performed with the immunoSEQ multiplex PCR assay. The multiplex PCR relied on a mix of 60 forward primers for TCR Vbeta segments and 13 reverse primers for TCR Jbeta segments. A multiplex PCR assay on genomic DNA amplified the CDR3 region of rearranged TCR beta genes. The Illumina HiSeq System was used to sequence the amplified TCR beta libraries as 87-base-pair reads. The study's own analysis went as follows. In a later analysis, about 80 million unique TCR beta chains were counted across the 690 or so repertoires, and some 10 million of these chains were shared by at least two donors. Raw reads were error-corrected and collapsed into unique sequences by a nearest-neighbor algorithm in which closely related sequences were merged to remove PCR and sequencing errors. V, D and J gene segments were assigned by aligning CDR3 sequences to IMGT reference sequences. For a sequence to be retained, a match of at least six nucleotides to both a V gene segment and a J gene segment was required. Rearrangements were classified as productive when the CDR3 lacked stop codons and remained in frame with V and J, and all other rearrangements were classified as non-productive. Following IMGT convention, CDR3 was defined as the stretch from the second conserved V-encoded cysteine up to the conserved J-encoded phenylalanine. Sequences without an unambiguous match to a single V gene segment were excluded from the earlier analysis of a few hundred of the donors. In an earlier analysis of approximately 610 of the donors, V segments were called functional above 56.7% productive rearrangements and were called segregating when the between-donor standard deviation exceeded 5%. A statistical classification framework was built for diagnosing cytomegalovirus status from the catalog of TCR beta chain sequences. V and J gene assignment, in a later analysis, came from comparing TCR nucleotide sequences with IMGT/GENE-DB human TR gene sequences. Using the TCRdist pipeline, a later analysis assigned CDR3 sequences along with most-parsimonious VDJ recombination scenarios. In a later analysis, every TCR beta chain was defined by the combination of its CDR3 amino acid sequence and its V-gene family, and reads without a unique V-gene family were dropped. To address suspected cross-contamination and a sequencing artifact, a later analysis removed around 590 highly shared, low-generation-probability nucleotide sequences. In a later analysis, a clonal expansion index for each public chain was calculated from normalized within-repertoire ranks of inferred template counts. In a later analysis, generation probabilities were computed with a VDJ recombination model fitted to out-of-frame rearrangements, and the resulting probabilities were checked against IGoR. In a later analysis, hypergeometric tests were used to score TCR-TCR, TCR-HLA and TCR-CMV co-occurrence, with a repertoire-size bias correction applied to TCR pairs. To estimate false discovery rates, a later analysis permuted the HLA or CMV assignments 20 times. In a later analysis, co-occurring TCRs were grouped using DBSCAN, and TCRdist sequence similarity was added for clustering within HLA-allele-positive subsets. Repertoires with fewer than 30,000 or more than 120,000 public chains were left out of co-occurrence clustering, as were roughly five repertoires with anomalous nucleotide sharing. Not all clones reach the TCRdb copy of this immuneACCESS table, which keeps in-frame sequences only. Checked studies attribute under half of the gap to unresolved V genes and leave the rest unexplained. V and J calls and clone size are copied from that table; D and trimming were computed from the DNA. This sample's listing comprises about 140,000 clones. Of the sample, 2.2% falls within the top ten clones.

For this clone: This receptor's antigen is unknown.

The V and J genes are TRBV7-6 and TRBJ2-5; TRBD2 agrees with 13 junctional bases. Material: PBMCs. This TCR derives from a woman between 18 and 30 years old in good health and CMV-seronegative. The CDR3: CASSSGTSGKETQYF. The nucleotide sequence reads TGTGCCAGCAGCTCCGGGACTAGCGGGAAAGAGACCCAGTACTTC. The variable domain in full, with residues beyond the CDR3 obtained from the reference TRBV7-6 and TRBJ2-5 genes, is GAGVSQSPRYKVTKRGQDVALRCDPISGHVSLYWYRQALGQGPEFLTYFNYEAQQDKSGLPNDRFSAERPEGSISTLTIQRTEQRDSAMYRCASSSGTSGKETQYFGPGTRLLVL.